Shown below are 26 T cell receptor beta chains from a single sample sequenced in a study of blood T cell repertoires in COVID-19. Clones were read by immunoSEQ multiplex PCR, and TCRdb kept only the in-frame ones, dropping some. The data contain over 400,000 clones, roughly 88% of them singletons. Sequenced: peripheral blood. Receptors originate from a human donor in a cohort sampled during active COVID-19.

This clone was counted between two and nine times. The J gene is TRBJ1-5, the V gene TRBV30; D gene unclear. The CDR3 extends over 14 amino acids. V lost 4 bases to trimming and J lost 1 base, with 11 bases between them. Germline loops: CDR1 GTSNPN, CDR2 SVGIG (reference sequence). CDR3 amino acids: CAWKPAGSNQPQHF. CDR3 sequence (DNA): TGTGCCTGGAAACCCGCGGGAAGCAATCAGCCCCAGCATTTT.

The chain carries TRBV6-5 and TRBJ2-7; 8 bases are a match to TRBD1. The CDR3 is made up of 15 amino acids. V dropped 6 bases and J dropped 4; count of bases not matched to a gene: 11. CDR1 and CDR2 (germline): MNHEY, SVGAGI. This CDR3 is CASRRTGTGLYEQYF. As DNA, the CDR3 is TGTGCCAGCAGAAGAACCGGGACAGGATTGTACGAGCAGTACTTC.

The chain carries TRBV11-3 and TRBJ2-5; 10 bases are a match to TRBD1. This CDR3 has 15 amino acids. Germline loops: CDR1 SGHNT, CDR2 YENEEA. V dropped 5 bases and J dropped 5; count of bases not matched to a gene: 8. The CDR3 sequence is CASSPGTGARETQYF. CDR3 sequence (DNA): TGTGCCAGCAGCCCCGGGACAGGGGCCCGGGAGACCCAGTACTTC. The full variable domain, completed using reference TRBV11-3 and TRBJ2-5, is EAGVVQSPRYKIIEKKQPVAFWCNPISGHNTLYWYLQNLGQGPELLIRYENEEAVDDSQLPKDRFSAERLKGVDSTLKIQPAELGDSAVYLCASSPGTGARETQYFGPGTRLLVL.

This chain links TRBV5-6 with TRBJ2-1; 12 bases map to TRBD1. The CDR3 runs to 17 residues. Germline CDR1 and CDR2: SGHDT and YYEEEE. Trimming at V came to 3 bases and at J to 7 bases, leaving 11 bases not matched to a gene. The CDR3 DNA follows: TGTGCCAGCAGCTCAACCTACGGGACAGGGGGCGGGAATGAGCAGTTCTTC. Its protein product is CASSSTYGTGGGNEQFF.

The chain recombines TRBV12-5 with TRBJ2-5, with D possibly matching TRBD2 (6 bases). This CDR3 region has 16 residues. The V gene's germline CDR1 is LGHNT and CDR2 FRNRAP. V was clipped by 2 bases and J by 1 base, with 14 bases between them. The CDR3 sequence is CASGLWRGGPQETQYF. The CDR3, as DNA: TGTGCTAGTGGTTTGTGGCGGGGTGGTCCCCAAGAGACCCAGTACTTC.

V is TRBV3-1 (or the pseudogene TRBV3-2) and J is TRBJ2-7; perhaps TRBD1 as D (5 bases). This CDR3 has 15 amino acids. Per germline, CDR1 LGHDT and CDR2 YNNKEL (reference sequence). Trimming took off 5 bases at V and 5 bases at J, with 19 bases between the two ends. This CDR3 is CASSSFRTKINEQYF. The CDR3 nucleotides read TGTGCCAGCAGCTCATTTAGGACAAAGATAAACGAGCAGTACTTC.

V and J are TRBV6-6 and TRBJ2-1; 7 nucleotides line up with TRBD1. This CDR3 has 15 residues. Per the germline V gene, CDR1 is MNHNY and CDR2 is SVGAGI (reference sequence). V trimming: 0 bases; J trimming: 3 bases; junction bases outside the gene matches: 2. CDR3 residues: CASSYSGQIYNEQFF. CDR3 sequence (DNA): TGTGCCAGCAGTTACTCGGGACAGATCTACAATGAGCAGTTCTTC.

The CDR3 bases are TGTGCCAGCAGTCCCAGGGCGCCCCTTGAAGCTTTCTTT. This codes for CASSPRAPLEAFF. The chain combines TRBV27 with TRBJ1-1; perhaps TRBD1 as D (5 bases). V gave up 5 bases and J gave up 7 bases, with 14 bases separating them. Germline assignment: CDR1 MNHEY and CDR2 SMNVEV (reference sequence). The CDR3 sequence is 13 residues long.

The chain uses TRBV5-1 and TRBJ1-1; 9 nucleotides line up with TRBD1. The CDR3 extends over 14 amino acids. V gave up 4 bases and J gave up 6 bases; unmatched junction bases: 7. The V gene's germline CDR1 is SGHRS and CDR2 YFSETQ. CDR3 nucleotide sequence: TGCGCCAGCAGCCCGACAGGGGGAAGGGCTGAAGCTTTCTTT. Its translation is CASSPTGGRAEAFF.

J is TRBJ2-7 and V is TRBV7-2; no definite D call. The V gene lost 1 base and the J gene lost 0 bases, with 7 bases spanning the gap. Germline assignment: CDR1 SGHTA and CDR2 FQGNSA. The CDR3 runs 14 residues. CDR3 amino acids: CASSLDFSSYEQYF. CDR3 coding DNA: TGTGCCAGCAGCTTAGATTTCAGCTCCTACGAGCAGTACTTC.

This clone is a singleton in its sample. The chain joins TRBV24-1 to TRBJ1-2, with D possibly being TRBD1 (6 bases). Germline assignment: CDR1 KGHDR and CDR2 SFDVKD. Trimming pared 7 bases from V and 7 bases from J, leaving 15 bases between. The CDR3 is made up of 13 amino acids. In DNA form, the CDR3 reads TGTGCCACCAGGCCCAGGGGCGGGGGTGGCTACACCTTC. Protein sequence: CATRPRGGGGYTF.

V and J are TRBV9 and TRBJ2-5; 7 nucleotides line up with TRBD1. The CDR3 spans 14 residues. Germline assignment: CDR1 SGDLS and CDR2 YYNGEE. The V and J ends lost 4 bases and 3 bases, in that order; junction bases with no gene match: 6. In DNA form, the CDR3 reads TGTGCCAGCAGCCCGACCGGGACAGAAGAGACCCAGTACTTC. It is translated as CASSPTGTEETQYF.

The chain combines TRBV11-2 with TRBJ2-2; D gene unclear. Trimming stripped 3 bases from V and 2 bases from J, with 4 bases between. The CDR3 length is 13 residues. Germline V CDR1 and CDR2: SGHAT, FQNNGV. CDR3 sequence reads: CASSFGNTGELFF. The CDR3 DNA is TGTGCCAGCAGCTTTGGCAACACCGGGGAGCTGTTTTTT.

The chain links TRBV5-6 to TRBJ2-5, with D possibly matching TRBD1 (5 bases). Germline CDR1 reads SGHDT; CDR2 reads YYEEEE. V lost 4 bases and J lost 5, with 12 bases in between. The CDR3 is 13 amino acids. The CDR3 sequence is CASSIGPGETQYF. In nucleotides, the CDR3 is TGTGCCAGCAGCATTGGACCAGGGGAGACCCAGTACTTC.

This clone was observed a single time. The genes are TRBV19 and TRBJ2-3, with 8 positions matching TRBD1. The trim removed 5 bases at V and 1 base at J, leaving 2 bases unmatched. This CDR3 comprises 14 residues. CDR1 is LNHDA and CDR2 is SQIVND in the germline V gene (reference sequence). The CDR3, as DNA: TGTGCCAGTAGTTGGACAGGGCGCACAGATACGCAGTATTTT. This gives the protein CASSWTGRTDTQYF.

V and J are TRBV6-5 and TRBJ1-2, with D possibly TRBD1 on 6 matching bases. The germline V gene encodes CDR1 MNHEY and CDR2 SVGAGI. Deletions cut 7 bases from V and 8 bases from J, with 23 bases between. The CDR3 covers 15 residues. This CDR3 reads CASKGTLQPSTGYTF. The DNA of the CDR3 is TGTGCCAGCAAGGGGACACTTCAACCCTCGACCGGCTACACCTTC.

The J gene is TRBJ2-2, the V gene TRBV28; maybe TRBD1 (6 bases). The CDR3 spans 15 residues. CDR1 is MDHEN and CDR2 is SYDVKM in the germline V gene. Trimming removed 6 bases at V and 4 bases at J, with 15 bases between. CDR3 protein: CASREAGASTGELFF. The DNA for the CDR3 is TGTGCCAGCAGGGAGGCAGGGGCGTCCACCGGGGAGCTGTTTTTT.

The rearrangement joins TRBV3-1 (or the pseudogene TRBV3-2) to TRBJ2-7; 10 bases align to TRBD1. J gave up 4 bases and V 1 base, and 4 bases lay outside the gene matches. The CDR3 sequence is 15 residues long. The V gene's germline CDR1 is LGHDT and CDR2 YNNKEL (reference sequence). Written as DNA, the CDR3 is TGTGCCAGCAGCCAAGCGTGGGACAGGGGTTACGAGCAGTACTTC. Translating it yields CASSQAWDRGYEQYF.

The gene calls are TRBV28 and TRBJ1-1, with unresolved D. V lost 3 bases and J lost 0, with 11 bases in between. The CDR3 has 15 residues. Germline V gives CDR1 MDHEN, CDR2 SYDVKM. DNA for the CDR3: TGTGCCAGCAGTTTGACCGGGATAATGAACACTGAAGCTTTCTTT. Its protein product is CASSLTGIMNTEAFF.

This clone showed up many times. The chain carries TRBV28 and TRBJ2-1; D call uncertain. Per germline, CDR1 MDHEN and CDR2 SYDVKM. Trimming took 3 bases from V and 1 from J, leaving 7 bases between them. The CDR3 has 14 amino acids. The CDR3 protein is CASSFLESYNEQFF. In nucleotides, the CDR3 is TGTGCCAGCAGTTTTTTAGAATCCTACAATGAGCAGTTCTTC.

The CDR3 nucleotides read TGTGCCAGCAGCTTGGTTTATCTAGCGGGAACAGATACGCAGTATTTT. It encodes CASSLVYLAGTDTQYF. The V gene is TRBV5-6, the J gene TRBJ2-3; 9 nucleotides align to TRBD2. V shed 0 bases, J shed 3 bases, and the junction held 5 bases outside the gene matches. The V gene's germline CDR1 is SGHDT and CDR2 YYEEEE. This CDR3 is built from 16 residues.

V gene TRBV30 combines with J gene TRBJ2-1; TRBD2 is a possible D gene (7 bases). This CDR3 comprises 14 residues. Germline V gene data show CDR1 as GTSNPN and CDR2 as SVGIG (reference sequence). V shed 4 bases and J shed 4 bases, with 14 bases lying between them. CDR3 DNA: TGTGCCTGGAACGAGGGAGGGGGTTACAATGAGCAGTTCTTC. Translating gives CAWNEGGGYNEQFF.

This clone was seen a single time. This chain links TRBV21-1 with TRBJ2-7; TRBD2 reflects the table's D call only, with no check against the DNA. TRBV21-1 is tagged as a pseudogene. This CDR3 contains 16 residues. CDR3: CASSSHPGRPTYEQYF. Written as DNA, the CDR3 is TGTGCCAGCAGCAGCCACCCCGGGAGGCCAACCTACGAGCAGTACTTC.

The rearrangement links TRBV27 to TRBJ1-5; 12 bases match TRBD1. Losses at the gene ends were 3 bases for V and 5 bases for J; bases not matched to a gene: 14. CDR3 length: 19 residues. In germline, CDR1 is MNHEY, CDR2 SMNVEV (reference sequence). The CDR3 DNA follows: TGTGCCAGCAGTTTTTCTCAAAGCCGGGACAGGGGGCATGATCAGCCCCAGCATTTT. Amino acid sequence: CASSFSQSRDRGHDQPQHF.

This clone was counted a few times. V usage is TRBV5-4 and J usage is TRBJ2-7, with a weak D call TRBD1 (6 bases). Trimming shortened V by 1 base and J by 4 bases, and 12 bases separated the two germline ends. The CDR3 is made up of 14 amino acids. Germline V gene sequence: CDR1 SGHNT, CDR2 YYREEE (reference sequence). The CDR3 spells CASSLNRAPYEQYF. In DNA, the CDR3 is TGTGCCAGCAGCTTGAACAGGGCTCCTTACGAGCAGTACTTC.

The CDR3 DNA reads as TGTGCCAGCAGTTCGGCCCGAGGGCGGAACTCGAGCTCCTACGAGCAGTACTTC. Translated, it gives CASSSARGRNSSSYEQYF. The V gene is TRBV28, the J gene TRBJ2-7, with a tentative D call TRBD2 (5 bases). V was pared by 4 bases and J by 0 bases, with 22 bases between. CDR1 is MDHEN, CDR2 SYDVKM, per germline. The CDR3 is 18 residues long. The full variable domain, with the rest looked up from reference TRBV28 and TRBJ2-7, is DVKVTQSSRYLVKRTGEKVFLECVQDMDHENMFWYRQDPGLGLRLIYFSYDVKMKEKGDIPEGYSVSREKKERFSLILESASTNQTSMYLCASSSARGRNSSSYEQYFGPGTRLTVT.